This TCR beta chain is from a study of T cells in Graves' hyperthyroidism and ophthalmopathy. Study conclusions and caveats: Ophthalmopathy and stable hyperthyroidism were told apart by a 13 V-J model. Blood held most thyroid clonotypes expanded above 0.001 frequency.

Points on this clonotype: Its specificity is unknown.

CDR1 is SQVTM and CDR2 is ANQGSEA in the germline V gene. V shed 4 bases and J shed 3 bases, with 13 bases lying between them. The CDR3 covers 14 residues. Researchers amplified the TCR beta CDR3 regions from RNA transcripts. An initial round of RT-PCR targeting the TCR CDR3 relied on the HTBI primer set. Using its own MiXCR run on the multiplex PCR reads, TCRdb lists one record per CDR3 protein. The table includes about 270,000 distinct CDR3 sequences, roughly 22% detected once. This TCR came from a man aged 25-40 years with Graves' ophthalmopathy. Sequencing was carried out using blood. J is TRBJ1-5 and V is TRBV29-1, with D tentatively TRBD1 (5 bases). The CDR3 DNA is TGCAGCGTTGCGGGGCCTGGGATCAATCAGCCCCAGCATTTT. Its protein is CSVAGPGINQPQHF.